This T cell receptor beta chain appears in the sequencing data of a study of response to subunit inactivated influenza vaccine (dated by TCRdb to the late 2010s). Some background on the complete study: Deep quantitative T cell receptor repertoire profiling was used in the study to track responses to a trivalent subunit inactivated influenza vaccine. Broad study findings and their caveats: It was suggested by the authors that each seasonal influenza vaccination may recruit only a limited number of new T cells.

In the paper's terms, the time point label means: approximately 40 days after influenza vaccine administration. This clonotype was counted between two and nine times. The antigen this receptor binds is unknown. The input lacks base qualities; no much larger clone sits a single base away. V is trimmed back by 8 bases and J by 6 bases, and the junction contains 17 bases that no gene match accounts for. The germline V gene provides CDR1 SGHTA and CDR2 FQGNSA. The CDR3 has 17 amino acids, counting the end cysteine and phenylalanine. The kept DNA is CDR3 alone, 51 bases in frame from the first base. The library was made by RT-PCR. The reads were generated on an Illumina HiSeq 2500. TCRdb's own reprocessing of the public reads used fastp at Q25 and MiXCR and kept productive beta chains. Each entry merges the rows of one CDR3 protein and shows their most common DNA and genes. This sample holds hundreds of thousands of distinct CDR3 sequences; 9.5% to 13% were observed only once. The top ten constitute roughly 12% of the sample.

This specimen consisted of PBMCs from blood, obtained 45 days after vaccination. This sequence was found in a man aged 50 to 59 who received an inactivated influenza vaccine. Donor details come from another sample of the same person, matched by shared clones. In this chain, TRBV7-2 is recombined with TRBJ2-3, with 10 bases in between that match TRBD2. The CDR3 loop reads CASPPVSGLAVWDTQYF. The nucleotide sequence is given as TGTGCCAGCCCGCCGGTTAGCGGACTAGCGGTTTGGGATACGCAGTATTTT.